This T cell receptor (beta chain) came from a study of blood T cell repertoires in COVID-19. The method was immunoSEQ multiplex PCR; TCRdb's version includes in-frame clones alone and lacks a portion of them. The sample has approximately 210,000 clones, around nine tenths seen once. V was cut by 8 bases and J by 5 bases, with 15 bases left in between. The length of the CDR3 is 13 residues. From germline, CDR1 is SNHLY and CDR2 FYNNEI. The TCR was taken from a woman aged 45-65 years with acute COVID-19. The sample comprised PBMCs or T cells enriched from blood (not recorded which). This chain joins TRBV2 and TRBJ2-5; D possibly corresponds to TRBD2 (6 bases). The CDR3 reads CASYPGDGETQYF. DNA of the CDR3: TGTGCCAGCTATCCGGGAGACGGGGAGACCCAGTACTTC.